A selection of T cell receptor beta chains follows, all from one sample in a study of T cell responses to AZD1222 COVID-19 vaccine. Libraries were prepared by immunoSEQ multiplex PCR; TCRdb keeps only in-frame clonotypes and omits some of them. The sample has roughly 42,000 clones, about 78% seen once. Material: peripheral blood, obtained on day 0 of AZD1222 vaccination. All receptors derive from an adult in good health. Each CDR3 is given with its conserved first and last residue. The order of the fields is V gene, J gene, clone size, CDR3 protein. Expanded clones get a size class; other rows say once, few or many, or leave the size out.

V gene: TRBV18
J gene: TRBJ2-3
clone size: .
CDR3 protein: CASSPPGEFTDTQYF

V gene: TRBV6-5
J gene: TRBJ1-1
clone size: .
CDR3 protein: CASRSSRGDTEAFF

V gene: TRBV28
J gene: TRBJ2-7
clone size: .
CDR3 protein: CASSFPSPGYEQYF

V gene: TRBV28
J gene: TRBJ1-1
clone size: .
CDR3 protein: CASRRGVEAFF

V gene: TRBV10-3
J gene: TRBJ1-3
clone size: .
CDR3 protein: CAISDSSGNTIYF

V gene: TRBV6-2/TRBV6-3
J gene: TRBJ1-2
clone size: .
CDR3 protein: CASSSPGQSDGYTF

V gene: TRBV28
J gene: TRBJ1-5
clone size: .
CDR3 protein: CAAGLDRHSNQPQHF

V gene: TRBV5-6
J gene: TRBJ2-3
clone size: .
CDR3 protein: CASSLGGMSTQYF

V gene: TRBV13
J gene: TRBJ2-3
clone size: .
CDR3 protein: CASSSSGGDTQYF

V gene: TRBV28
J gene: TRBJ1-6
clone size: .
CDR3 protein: CASSSPGQGDNSPLHF

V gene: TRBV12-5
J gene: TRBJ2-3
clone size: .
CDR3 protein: CASGLAHDIQGANTDTQYF

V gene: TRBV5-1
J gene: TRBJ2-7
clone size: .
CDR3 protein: CASKTGPSSYEQYF

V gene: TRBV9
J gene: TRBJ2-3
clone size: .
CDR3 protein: CASSVRGGSEGTDTQYF

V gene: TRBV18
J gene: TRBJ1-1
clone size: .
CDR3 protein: CASSPGTVTEAFF

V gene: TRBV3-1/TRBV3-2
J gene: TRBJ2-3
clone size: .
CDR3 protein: CASSQGGAASTDTQYF

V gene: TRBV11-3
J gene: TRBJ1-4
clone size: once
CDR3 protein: CASSRGQNEKLFF

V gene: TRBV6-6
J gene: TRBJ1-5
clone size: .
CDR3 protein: CASNEQGAQPQHF

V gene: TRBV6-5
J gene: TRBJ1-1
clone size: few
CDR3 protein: CASSYDDPGVAEAFF

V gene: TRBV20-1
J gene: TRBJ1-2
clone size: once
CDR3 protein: CSARTYYGYTF

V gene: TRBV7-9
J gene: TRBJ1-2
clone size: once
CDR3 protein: CASSSRDRVGGYTF

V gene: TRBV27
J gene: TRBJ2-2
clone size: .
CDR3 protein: CASSLSPPEGGALIPNTGELFF

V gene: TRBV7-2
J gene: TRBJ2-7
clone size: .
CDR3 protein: CASSFGPKGAGPAVYEQYF

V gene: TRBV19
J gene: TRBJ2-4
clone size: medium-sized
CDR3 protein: CASSIDGKVGIQYF

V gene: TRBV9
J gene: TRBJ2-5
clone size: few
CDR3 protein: CASSVGSEETQYF

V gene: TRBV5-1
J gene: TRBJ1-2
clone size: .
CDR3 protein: CASSFPGEGYGYTF

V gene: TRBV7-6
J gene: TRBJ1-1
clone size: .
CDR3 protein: CASSLDTGGRAFF

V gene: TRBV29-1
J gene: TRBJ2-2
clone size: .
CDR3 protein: CSVDIMNTGELFF

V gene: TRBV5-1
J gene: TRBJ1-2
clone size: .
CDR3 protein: CASSLPGYGYTF

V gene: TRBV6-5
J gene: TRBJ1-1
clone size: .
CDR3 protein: CASNRGGVDTEAFF

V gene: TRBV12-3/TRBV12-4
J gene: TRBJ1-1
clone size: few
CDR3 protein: CASNTGGTEAFF

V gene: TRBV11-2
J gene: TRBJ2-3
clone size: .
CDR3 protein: CASSPLDTQYF

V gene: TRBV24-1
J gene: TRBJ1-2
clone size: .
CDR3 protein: CATSDLQDYGYTF

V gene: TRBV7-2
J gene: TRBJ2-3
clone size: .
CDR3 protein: CASSLVSGGALDTQYF

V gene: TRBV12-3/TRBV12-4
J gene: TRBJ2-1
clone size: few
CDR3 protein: CASTAAYNEQFF

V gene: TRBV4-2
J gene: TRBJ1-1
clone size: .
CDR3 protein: CASSQGSATEAFF

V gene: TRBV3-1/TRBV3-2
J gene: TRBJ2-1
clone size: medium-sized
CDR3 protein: CASSQDLTSGGYNEQFF

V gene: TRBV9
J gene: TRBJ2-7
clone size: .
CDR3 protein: CASSAGVDPSYEQYF

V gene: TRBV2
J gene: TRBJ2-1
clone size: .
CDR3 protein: CASSGGGSYNEQFF

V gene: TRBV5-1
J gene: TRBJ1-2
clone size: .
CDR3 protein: CASSLVGQGGYTF

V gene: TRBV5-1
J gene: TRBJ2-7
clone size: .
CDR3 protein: CASSIGTGDVRYF

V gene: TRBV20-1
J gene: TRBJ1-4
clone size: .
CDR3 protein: CSAIDEKLFF

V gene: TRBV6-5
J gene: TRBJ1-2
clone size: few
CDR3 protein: CASSPTSYGYTF

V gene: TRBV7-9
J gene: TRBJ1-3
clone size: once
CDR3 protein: CASSLGRSSDTIYF

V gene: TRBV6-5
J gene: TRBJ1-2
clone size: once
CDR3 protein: CASSPRTGGYGYTF

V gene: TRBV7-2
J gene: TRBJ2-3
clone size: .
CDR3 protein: CASSLSGVTDTQYF

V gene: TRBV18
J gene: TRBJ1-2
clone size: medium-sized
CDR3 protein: CASSPLAGAPMSYGYTF

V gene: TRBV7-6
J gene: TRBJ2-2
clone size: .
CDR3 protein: CASSWGLAGNTGELFF

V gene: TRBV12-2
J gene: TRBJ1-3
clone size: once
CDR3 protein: CAGPGLGNTIYF

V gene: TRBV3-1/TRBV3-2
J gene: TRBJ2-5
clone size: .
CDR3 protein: CASNVAAQETQYF

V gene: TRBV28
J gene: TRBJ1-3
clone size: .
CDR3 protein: CASRGTGTGNTIYF

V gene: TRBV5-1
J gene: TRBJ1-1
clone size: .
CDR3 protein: CASGQTHPTEAFF

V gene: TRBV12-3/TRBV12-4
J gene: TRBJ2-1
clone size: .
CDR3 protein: CASSTWARGSFF

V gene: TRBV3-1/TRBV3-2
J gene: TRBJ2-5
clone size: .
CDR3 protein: CASSLLGGRETQYF

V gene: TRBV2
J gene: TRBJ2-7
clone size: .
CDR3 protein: CASRPPGKTYEQYF

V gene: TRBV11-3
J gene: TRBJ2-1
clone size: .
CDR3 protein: CASSLDLLAGDNEQFF

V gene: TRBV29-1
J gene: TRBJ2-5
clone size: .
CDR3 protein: CSVGDTSQETQYF

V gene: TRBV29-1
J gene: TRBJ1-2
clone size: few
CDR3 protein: CSVTTGAYGYTF

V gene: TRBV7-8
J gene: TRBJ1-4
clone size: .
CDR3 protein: CASSFSGTTGEKLFF

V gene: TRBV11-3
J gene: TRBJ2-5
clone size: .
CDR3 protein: CASSPRDNQETQYF

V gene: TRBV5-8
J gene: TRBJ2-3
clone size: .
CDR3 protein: CASGLGHPSTDTQYF